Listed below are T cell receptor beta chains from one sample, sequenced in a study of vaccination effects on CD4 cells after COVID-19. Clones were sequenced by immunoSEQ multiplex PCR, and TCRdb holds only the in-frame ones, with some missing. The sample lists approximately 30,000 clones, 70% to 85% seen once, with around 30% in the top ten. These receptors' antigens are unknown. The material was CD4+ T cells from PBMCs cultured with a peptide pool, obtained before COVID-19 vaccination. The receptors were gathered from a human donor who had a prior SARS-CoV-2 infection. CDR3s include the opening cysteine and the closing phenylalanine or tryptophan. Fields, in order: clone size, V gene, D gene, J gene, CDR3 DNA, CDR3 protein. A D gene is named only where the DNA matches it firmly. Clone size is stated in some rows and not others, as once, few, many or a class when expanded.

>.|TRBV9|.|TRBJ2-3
TGTGCCAGCAGCGGGACCCCTCATAGCACAGATACGCAGTATTTT
CASSGTPHSTDTQYF
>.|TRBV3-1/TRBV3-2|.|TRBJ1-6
TGTGCCAGCAACCTTCAGGAGGCTAATTCACCCCTCCACTTT
CASNLQEANSPLHF
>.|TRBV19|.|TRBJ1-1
TGTGCCAGTACCCCGGGCGGCCGAGCCATGAACACTGAAGCTTTCTTT
CASTPGGRAMNTEAFF
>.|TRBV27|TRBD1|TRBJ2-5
TGTGCCAGCAGTTACGGGACAGGGGGTATTGGGACCCAGTACTTC
CASSYGTGGIGTQYF
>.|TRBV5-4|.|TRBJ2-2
TGTGCCAGCAGCTCTACAGGGTTCCTCACCGGGGAGCTGTTTTTT
CASSSTGFLTGELFF
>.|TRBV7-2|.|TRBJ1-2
TGTGCCAGCAGCCAAAGCCCCGCGTCGGGAGGCTACACCTTC
CASSQSPASGGYTF
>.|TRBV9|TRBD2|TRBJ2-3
TGTGCCAGCAGCGCACTAGAACTAGCGGGGTGGACAGATACGCAGTATTTT
CASSALELAGWTDTQYF
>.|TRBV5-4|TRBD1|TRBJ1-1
TGTGCCAGCAGCGGGGACAGGGAGGCGATGAGGACTGAAGCTTTCTTT
CASSGDREAMRTEAFF
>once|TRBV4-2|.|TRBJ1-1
TGTGCCAGCAGCCAAGGTTCCGGGAACACTGAAGCTTTCTTT
CASSQGSGNTEAFF
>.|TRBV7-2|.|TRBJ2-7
TGTGCCAGCAGCTCCTTGATGCCCCACGAGCAGTACTTC
CASSSLMPHEQYF
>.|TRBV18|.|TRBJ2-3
TGTGCCAGCTCACGTCGGAACAAGCTGGGAGATACGCAGTATTTT
CASSRRNKLGDTQYF
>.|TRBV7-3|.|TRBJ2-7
TGTGCCAGCAGCTTAACTGGCGGCGCGGGCCTCTACGAGCAGTACTTC
CASSLTGGAGLYEQYF
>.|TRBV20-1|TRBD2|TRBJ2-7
TGCAGTGCTAGTTGGGGGGGGATCGAGCAGTACTTC
CSASWGGIEQYF
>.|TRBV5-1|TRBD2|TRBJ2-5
TGCGCCAGCAGCTTGCCCGCACTAGCGGCACAAGAGACCCAGTACTTC
CASSLPALAAQETQYF
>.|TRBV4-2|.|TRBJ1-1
TGTGCCAGCAGCCAAGATAGGCGGCAGGGGACTGAAGCTTTCTTT
CASSQDRRQGTEAFF
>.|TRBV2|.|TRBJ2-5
TGTGCCAGCAGTGAATGGTGGAACCAAGAGACCCAGTACTTC
CASSEWWNQETQYF
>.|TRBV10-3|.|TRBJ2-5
TGTGCCATCAGTGACCCGGCTATTAGGGAGACCCAGTACTTC
CAISDPAIRETQYF
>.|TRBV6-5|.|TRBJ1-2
TGTGCCAGCAGTTACCGGGCCGGTGGGGCGCTCGATGGCTACACCTTC
CASSYRAGGALDGYTF
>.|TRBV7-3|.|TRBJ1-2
TGTGCCAGCAGCTTCTCGGGGTATGGCTACACCTTC
CASSFSGYGYTF
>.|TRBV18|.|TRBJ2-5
TGTGCCAGCTCACCCCTGGTGCCCCTGGAGACCCAGTACTTC
CASSPLVPLETQYF
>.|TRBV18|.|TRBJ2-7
TGTGCCAGCTCACGCCGGGACACTCCTCGGAGAGAGGAGCAGTACTTC
CASSRRDTPRREEQYF
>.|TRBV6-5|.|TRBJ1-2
TGTGCCAGCAGACGGCTGGGACACGACTATGGCTACACCTTC
CASRRLGHDYGYTF
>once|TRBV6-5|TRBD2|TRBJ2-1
TGTGCCAGCAGTCCGGCTAGCGGGACGAACAATGAGCAGTTCTTC
CASSPASGTNNEQFF
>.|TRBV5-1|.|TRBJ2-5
TGCGCCAGCAGCTTACAGGGCACACAAGAGACCCAGTACTTC
CASSLQGTQETQYF
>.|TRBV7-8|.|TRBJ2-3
TGTGCCAGCAGCTTAGGACGGCTTAGGCCGGATACGCAGTATTTT
CASSLGRLRPDTQYF
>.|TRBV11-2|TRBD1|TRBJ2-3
TGTGCCAGCAGCTTAGTGTTGAGGGGGCAGAGTGATACGCAGTATTTT
CASSLVLRGQSDTQYF
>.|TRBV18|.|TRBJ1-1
TGTGCCAGCTCTCCTAGGGTGAACACTGAAGCTTTCTTT
CASSPRVNTEAFF